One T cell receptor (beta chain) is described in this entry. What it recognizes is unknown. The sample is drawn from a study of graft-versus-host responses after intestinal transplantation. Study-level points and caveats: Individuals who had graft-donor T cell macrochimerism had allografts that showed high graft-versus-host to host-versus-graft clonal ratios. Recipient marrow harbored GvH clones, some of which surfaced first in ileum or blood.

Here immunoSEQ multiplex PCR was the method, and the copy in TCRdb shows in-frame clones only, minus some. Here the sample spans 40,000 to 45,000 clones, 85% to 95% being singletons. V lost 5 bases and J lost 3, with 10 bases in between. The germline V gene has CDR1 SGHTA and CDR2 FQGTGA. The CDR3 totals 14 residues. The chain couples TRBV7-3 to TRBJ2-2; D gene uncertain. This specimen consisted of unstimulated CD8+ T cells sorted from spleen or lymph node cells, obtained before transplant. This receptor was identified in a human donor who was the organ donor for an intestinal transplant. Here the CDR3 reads CASSPGPYTGELFF. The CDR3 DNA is TGTGCCAGCAGCCCTGGACCATACACCGGGGAGCTGTTTTTT.